These T cell receptor beta chains were read from a single sample in a study of OX40 agonist ivuxolimab in advanced cancers. Produced via immunoSEQ multiplex PCR; TCRdb's table is partial and in-frame only. The data hold some 20,000 clones, with roughly 80% observed a single time. Sample: CD4+ or CD8+ T cells sorted from blood, taken in a trial of the OX40 agonist ivuxolimab. Source of these receptors: an adult with an advanced solid tumor such as melanoma, head and neck, liver or kidney cancer. Each CDR3 is given with its conserved first and last residue. Fields, in order: CDR3 length, V gene, J gene, D gene, clone size, CDR3 DNA, CDR3 protein. The D gene is left open where the match is weak. Clone size is given for some rows only: seen once, a few or many times, or a class if the clone is expanded.

14	TRBV7-9	TRBJ1-5	NA	NA	TGTGCCAGCAGCCACGCGGGGGGCAATCAGCCCCAGCATTTT	CASSHAGGNQPQHF
15	TRBV7-2	TRBJ2-3	TRBD1	NA	TGTGCCAGCAGCTCGACAGGGGGCGCGGGAGATACGCAGTATTTT	CASSSTGGAGDTQYF
14	TRBV6-5	TRBJ2-5	NA	NA	TGTGCCAGCAGTTACTCATCGGGGCAAGAGACCCAGTACTTC	CASSYSSGQETQYF
16	TRBV5-1	TRBJ2-7	TRBD1	NA	TGCGCCAGCAGCTTGAAGGGACAGCCGGAGATCTACGAGCAGTACTTC	CASSLKGQPEIYEQYF
12	TRBV9	TRBJ1-1	NA	once	TGTGCCAGCAGCGATGGGGGGACTGAAGCTTTCTTT	CASSDGGTEAFF
13	TRBV5-6	TRBJ1-2	TRBD1	NA	TGTGCCAGCAGGGCAGGGGGCGACTATGGCTACACCTTC	CASRAGGDYGYTF
14	TRBV29-1	TRBJ1-4	NA	NA	TGCAGCGTTGGTACGGGAGGAACTAATGAAAACCTGTTTTTC	CSVGTGGTNENLFF
17	TRBV5-1	TRBJ2-5	TRBD2	NA	TGCGCCAGCAGCAATATCCTGGGACTAGCGGAGCAAGAGACCCAGTACTTC	CASSNILGLAEQETQYF
15	TRBV7-9	TRBJ2-2	NA	NA	TGTGCCAGCAGCTTAGATTGGAGCGTCACCGGGGAGCTGTTTTTT	CASSLDWSVTGELFF
18	TRBV9	TRBJ1-2	NA	NA	TGTGCCAGCAGCTCCGAGGAAATGGACAGTAGAGTAGGCTATGGCTACACCTTC	CASSSEEMDSRVGYGYTF
16	TRBV12-1	TRBJ2-1	NA	NA	TGTGCCAGCAGCTTTGAGGAAGGAGCTTTGGGCAATGAGCAGTTCTTC	CASSFEEGALGNEQFF
13	TRBV6-1	TRBJ2-7	NA	NA	TGTGCCAGCTCGGAGGGTTCTTTCCACGAGCAGTACTTC	CASSEGSFHEQYF
15	TRBV7-8	TRBJ1-2	NA	NA	TGTGCCAGCAGCTTGGAGGGACGGTTTAACTATGGCTACACCTTC	CASSLEGRFNYGYTF
16	TRBV9	TRBJ2-7	TRBD1	few	TGTGCCAGCAGCGTAGGATTCGGACAGGCCGACTACGAGCAGTACTTC	CASSVGFGQADYEQYF
14	TRBV19	TRBJ2-7	TRBD1	NA	TGTGCCAGTAGCCCGGGACAGGGCGGGTACGAGCAGTACTTC	CASSPGQGGYEQYF
12	TRBV5-4	TRBJ2-1	NA	NA	TGTGCCAGCACTCAAACGAACAATGAGCAGTTCTTC	CASTQTNNEQFF
15	TRBV7-9	TRBJ2-1	NA	NA	TGTGCCAGCAGCGCACCACCGATACAATACAATGAGCAGTTCTTC	CASSAPPIQYNEQFF
14	TRBV9	TRBJ1-2	NA	NA	TGTGCCAGCAGCCGGGAGGGGGAGGACTATGGCTACACCTTC	CASSREGEDYGYTF